What follows are 29 T cell receptor beta chains derived from one specimen sequenced in a study of T cells in Graves' hyperthyroidism and ophthalmopathy. Using RNA transcripts as the source, TCR beta CDR3 regions were amplified. During a first-round RT-PCR of the TCR CDR3, the HTBI primer set was used. MiXCR, applied by TCRdb to the multiplex PCR reads, yields one record per CDR3 protein. The sample has roughly 200,000 distinct CDR3 sequences; around 17% are singletons. Sequencing was carried out using blood. All receptors derive from a woman between 50 and 59 years old with Graves' hyperthyroidism.

This clonotype was observed a handful of times. V and J are TRBV7-6 and TRBJ1-5; D call uncertain. The CDR3 is made up of 11 amino acids. Trimming removed 8 bases at V and 5 bases at J, with 7 bases between. Germline CDR1 and CDR2: SGHVS and FNYEAQ. The CDR3 reads CASGVDQPQHF. The CDR3 nucleotides are TGTGCCAGCGGGGTTGATCAGCCCCAGCATTTT.

The table lists this clonotype with many counts. V and J are TRBV5-1 and TRBJ2-1; 12 bases line up with TRBD2. V trimming: 4 bases; J trimming: 8 bases; junction bases outside the gene matches: 4. CDR1 and CDR2 (germline): SGHRS, YFSETQ. The CDR3 has 14 amino acids. The CDR3 loop is CASSLAGGMDEQFF. DNA of the CDR3: TGCGCCAGCAGCCTAGCGGGAGGGATGGATGAGCAGTTCTTC.

At least ten counts were recorded for this clonotype. The rearrangement links TRBV30 to TRBJ2-1; TRBD2 might be the D (6 bases). CDR1 and CDR2 from the germline V gene are GTSNPN and SVGIG (reference sequence). V lost 7 bases to trimming and J lost 3 bases, with 13 bases between them. The length of the CDR3 is 13 residues. CDR3 residues: CASEAGSYNEQFF. The DNA for the CDR3 is TGTGCCTCGGAGGCGGGGAGCTACAATGAGCAGTTCTTC.

This clonotype showed up many times. V is TRBV6-1 and J is TRBJ2-1, with D perhaps matching TRBD1 (6 bases). Germline V gene lookup returns CDR1 MNHNS and CDR2 SASEGT. V was pared by 6 bases and J by 6 bases, with 15 bases between. The CDR3 has 14 residues. CDR3 loop: CASRWTVGRNEQFF. CDR3 DNA sequence: TGTGCCAGCAGATGGACAGTCGGACGCAATGAGCAGTTCTTC.

This clonotype was recorded a few times. The junction shows a germline mismatch at one end, possibly a read error. V gene TRBV7-7 combines with J gene TRBJ2-7, with 11 bases fitting TRBD2. The CDR3 has 17 residues. Germline V lookup: CDR1 SSHAT, CDR2 FNYEAQ (reference sequence). The CDR3 DNA reads as TGTGCTAGCAGTTTCGGTGCGGGGACTAGCGGAACCTACGAGCAGTACTTC. It translates to CASSFGAGTSGTYEQYF.

Many counts were recorded for this clonotype. The rearrangement joins TRBV10-3 to TRBJ2-5, with TRBD2 matching over 12 bases. V shed 2 bases and J 11 bases; nucleotides not matched to a gene: 12. Germline CDR1 and CDR2: ENHRY and SYGVKD. The CDR3 has 16 residues. In nucleotides, the CDR3 is TGTGCCATCAGTGAGGTTTGGACTAGCGGGACCTCGGCACAGTACTTC. Its protein is CAISEVWTSGTSAQYF.

CDR3 sequence reads: CASSIGQGTYNEQFF. The CDR3 nucleotides read TGTGCCAGCAGCATAGGACAGGGAACCTACAATGAGCAGTTCTTC. The gene calls are TRBV9 and TRBJ2-1, with TRBD1 matching 8 bases. CDR3 size: 15 residues. CDR1 is SGDLS and CDR2 is YYNGEE in the germline V gene. J gave up 2 bases and V 4 bases, and 5 bases lay outside the gene matches.

This clonotype is a singleton in its sample. The chain combines TRBV10-3 with TRBJ1-3; D might be TRBD1 (5 bases). Germline assignment: CDR1 ENHRY and CDR2 SYGVKD. Trimming removed 8 bases from V and 0 bases from J, with 14 bases in between. This CDR3 comprises 15 residues. For the CDR3, the DNA is TGTGCCATCCTCCCACAGGTGAACTCTGGAAACACCATATATTTT. Protein product: CAILPQVNSGNTIYF.

In its sample, this clonotype was seen many times. The chain joins TRBV12-5 to TRBJ2-1; TRBD2 aligns across 9 bases. Germline-derived CDR1 and CDR2 are LGHNT and FRNRAP. V lost 0 bases and J lost 7; bases outside the gene matches: 16. The CDR3 length is 19 residues. The CDR3 nucleotides are TGTGCTAGTGGTTTGGTCTCGGGTTTCGGTGGCGGGAGGGGAAATGAGCAGTTCTTC. Translating gives CASGLVSGFGGGRGNEQFF.

This clonotype was recorded at least ten times. The chain combines TRBV20-1 with TRBJ1-2; D gene uncertain. Germline V lookup: CDR1 DFQATT, CDR2 SNEGSKA (reference sequence). Trimming removed 6 bases at V and 5 bases at J, with 10 bases between. The CDR3 contains 11 residues. The CDR3 reads CSARTGYGYTF. The CDR3 coding sequence is TGCAGTGCCCGAACGGGTTATGGCTACACCTTC.

This clonotype was counted a few times. The CDR3 nucleotides read TGTGCCAGTAGCCCCGCCGACTACAATGAGCAGTTCTTC. Translated, it gives CASSPADYNEQFF. This sequence joins TRBV19 and TRBJ2-1; D is unclear. The CDR3 contains 13 residues. V was shortened by 6 bases and J by 3 bases, with 9 bases between the two germline ends. Germline V lookup: CDR1 LNHDA, CDR2 SQIVND (reference sequence).

The chain recombines TRBV12-5 with TRBJ2-5, with TRBD2 matching 8 bases. The CDR3 sequence is 16 residues long. Germline-derived CDR1 and CDR2 are LGHNT and FRNRAP. Trimming at V came to 4 bases and at J to 2 bases, leaving 9 bases not matched to a gene. CDR3 loop: CASGWSGTRGQETQYF. The CDR3 DNA follows: TGTGCTAGTGGTTGGAGCGGGACTAGGGGGCAAGAGACCCAGTACTTC.

This clonotype was detected only a few times. This chain uses TRBV18 with TRBJ1-1; D remains unclear. CDR3 length equals 13 residues. From germline, CDR1 is KGHSH and CDR2 LQKENI. V was clipped by 3 bases and J by 5 bases, with 10 bases between them. CDR3 sequence reads: CASSPGPQTEAFF. The DNA of the CDR3 is TGTGCCAGCTCACCGGGCCCCCAAACTGAAGCTTTCTTT.

This clonotype was observed at least ten times. This chain joins TRBV2 and TRBJ1-1; D is uncertain. This CDR3 comprises 14 residues. Deletions cut 6 bases from V and 0 bases from J, with 11 bases between. The germline V gene encodes CDR1 SNHLY and CDR2 FYNNEI. The CDR3 coding sequence is TGTGCCAGCAGGGCACGGCGTTTGAACACTGAAGCTTTCTTT. Translation gives CASRARRLNTEAFF.

The chain combines TRBV7-6 with TRBJ1-6; TRBD1 might be the D (5 bases). The length of the CDR3 is 18 residues. In germline, CDR1 is SGHVS, CDR2 FNYEAQ. V was trimmed by 2 bases and J by 6 bases, leaving 20 bases between them. In DNA, the CDR3 is TGTGCCAGCAGCTTAAAACCCCTACAGCAGGGTTTTAATTCACCCCTCCACTTT. This gives the protein CASSLKPLQQGFNSPLHF.

This clonotype was found a few times. The chain combines TRBV20-1 with TRBJ2-7; maybe TRBD1 (6 bases). The ends were cut back, 3 bases at V and 4 bases at J, with 10 bases in the middle. Germline CDR1 DFQATT, CDR2 SNEGSKA (reference sequence). The CDR3 consists of 12 residues. The CDR3 is CSARITGYEQYF. The CDR3 DNA follows: TGCAGTGCTAGGATAACAGGGTACGAGCAGTACTTC.

This clonotype was seen ten or more times. This sequence joins TRBV6-1 and TRBJ2-1; 9 bases align to TRBD1. J lost 0 bases, V lost 8 bases, and 11 bases had no gene match. This CDR3 contains 17 residues. The germline V gene encodes CDR1 MNHNS and CDR2 SASEGT. CDR3 sequence: CASGTGKGRHSYNEQFF. The CDR3 DNA is TGTGCCAGCGGGACAGGGAAAGGGAGGCACTCCTACAATGAGCAGTTCTTC.

This clonotype occurred many times. This rearrangement joins TRBV7-3 to TRBJ2-1; 11 bases are a match to TRBD2. The trim removed 2 bases at V and 8 bases at J, leaving 11 bases unmatched. Per the germline V gene, CDR1 is SGHTA and CDR2 is FQGTGA. The CDR3 consists of 17 residues. CDR3 loop: CASSLGLAGGGRDEQFF. The CDR3 nucleotides read TGTGCCAGCAGCTTAGGATTAGCGGGAGGGGGGAGGGATGAGCAGTTCTTC.

The chain joins TRBV6-1 to TRBJ2-7; TRBD1 matches at 7 bases. V shed 7 bases, J shed 1 base, and the junction held 4 bases outside the gene matches. The CDR3 runs 13 residues. Looked up from germline, CDR1 is MNHNS and CDR2 is SASEGT. This CDR3 is CASKRTGSYEQYF. The CDR3 DNA is TGTGCCAGCAAACGGACAGGTTCCTACGAGCAGTACTTC.

J is TRBJ2-1 and V is TRBV11-3, with D possibly matching TRBD2 (6 bases). V lost 5 bases and J 4 bases, leaving 15 bases between the germline ends. Germline-derived CDR1 and CDR2 are SGHNT and YENEEA. This CDR3 spans 15 amino acids. For the CDR3, the DNA is TGTGCCAGCAGCCCCGGGACTGCCCCATACAATGAGCAGTTCTTC. Protein: CASSPGTAPYNEQFF. The full variable domain, completed using reference TRBV11-3 and TRBJ2-1, is EAGVVQSPRYKIIEKKQPVAFWCNPISGHNTLYWYLQNLGQGPELLIRYENEEAVDDSQLPKDRFSAERLKGVDSTLKIQPAELGDSAVYLCASSPGTAPYNEQFFGPGTRLTVL.

Only a few counts were recorded for this clonotype. The rearrangement uses TRBV27 and TRBJ2-3; 7 positions agree with TRBD1. Per germline, CDR1 MNHEY and CDR2 SMNVEV (reference sequence). With 5 bases clipped from V and 1 base from J, the junction kept 12 bases outside the gene matches. The CDR3 contains 17 residues. The CDR3 DNA sequence: TGTGCCAGCAGTACCTTAAAACAGGGGATAGGCACAGATACGCAGTATTTT. Translation: CASSTLKQGIGTDTQYF.

This clonotype was observed many times. This sequence joins TRBV6-5 and TRBJ2-1; 8 bases map to TRBD2. This CDR3 is 16 amino acids long. CDR1 is MNHEY and CDR2 is SVGAGI in the germline V gene. V dropped 2 bases and J dropped 6; count of bases not matched to a gene: 9. This chain's CDR3 is CASSYRGGGVRNEQFF. The CDR3 region has the DNA TGTGCCAGCAGTTACCGGGGGGGAGGTGTTCGCAATGAGCAGTTCTTC.

This clonotype occurred a few times. The chain recombines TRBV5-1 with TRBJ1-5; 9 nucleotides align to TRBD1. Trimming at V came to 4 bases and at J to 8 bases, leaving 7 bases not matched to a gene. Germline V gene sequence: CDR1 SGHRS, CDR2 YFSETQ. This CDR3 contains 14 residues. CDR3 in amino acids: CASSPGQGIEPQHF. DNA for the CDR3: TGCGCCAGCAGCCCCGGACAGGGGATCGAGCCCCAGCATTTT.

V gene TRBV5-1 combines with J gene TRBJ2-7, with D possibly TRBD1 on 6 matching bases. Germline loops: CDR1 SGHRS, CDR2 YFSETQ. The length of the CDR3 is 16 residues. CDR3: CASSWAGQPYSYEQYV. The DNA for the CDR3 is TGTGCCAGCAGCTGGGCCGGACAGCCTTATTCCTACGAGCAGTACGTC.

In this sample, this clonotype turned up many times. The rearrangement joins TRBV20-1 to TRBJ2-1; 12 positions match TRBD2. J gave up 7 bases and V 6 bases, and 13 bases lay outside the gene matches. CDR1 DFQATT and CDR2 SNEGSKA come from the germline V gene (reference sequence). The length of the CDR3 is 16 residues. The CDR3 bases are TGCAGTGCCCCAGATAGACTAGCGGGAGCGGGGAATGAGCAGTTCTTC. It codes for CSAPDRLAGAGNEQFF.

This clonotype has only a few counts. V is TRBV7-9 and J is TRBJ1-3, with D maybe TRBD1 (5 bases). The CDR3 totals 14 residues. Trimming cost V 3 bases and J 1 base, with 7 bases left between them. CDR1 is SEHNR, CDR2 FQNEAQ, per germline (reference sequence). The CDR3 coding sequence is TGTGCCAGCAGCTTCCAGGGTTCTGGAAACACCATATATTTT. Protein sequence: CASSFQGSGNTIYF.

This rearrangement joins TRBV20-1 to TRBJ2-1; no clear D gene. The CDR3 is made up of 10 amino acids. Germline CDR1 and CDR2: DFQATT and SNEGSKA (reference sequence). With 3 bases removed from V and 8 bases from J, the gap between germline ends came to 5 bases. CDR3 in amino acids: CSASQDEQFF. The CDR3 nucleotides read TGCAGTGCTAGTCAAGATGAGCAGTTCTTC.

V and J are TRBV30 and TRBJ1-2, with D uncertain. There are 13 residues in the CDR3. Trimming cost V 5 bases and J 7 bases, with 17 bases left between them. Germline lookup yields CDR1 GTSNPN and CDR2 SVGIG (reference sequence). In nucleotides, the CDR3 is TGTGCCTGGGTCCGCCGGGATCTAACTGGCTACACCTTC. It translates to CAWVRRDLTGYTF.

This chain links TRBV6-1 with TRBJ2-6, with D possibly being TRBD1 or TRBD2 (5 bases each). From germline, CDR1 is MNHNS and CDR2 SASEGT. The V and J ends lost 5 bases and 0 bases respectively, with 14 bases between them. This CDR3 comprises 17 residues. CDR3 coding DNA: TGTGCCAGCAGTTATGTGGGGGAGTACTCTGGGGCCAACGTCCTGACTTTC. This encodes CASSYVGEYSGANVLTF.